The subject of this entry is one TCR beta chain. These data come from a study of long-term antiretroviral therapy in people with HIV. Run at survey level, the immunoSEQ assay was version v3.0. Assay used: immunoSEQ multiplex PCR; TCRdb lists only in-frame clones, some missing. This sample has about 22,000 clones, with roughly three quarters found just once. The CDR3 spans 18 residues. CDR1 is SGHDT, CDR2 YYEEEE, per germline. The germline V and J ends were trimmed by 0 bases and 7 bases, with 23 bases remaining between them. Sample: unsorted PBMCs, taken 1.7 to 1.8 years before starting antiretroviral therapy. The genes are TRBV5-6 and TRBJ2-4; TRBD2 might be the D (6 bases). The sequence came from a middle-aged woman with HIV. The CDR3 nucleotides are TGTGCCAGCAGCTTGGTTTTACGTACGGACCGGCGGGATAACATTCAGTACTTC. It encodes CASSLVLRTDRRDNIQYF.